Following are 19 T cell receptor beta chains from one sample sequenced in a study of spatial heterogeneity in lung cancer. TCRdb processed the 5' RACE reads anew with MiXCR; each CDR3 protein has one entry. Among approximately 39,000 distinct CDR3 sequences, under 8% were seen once, and the ten largest hold 29%. Time point indicated: sample taken at primary tumor resection. The sample was PBMCs, taken at surgery. The receptor source for this set is a female donor with early-stage non-small cell lung cancer.

On this clonotype: A much more abundant neighbour one base away suggests this may be a read error. V is TRBV20-1 and J is TRBJ2-7; 11 bases are a match to TRBD2. The CDR3 covers 13 residues. Germline-derived CDR1 and CDR2 are DFQATT and SNEGSKA (reference sequence). The ends lost 6 bases at V and 5 bases at J; junction bases unmatched: 6. CDR3 bases: TGCAGTGCCACTAGCGGGAGTGCCAACGAGCAGTACTTC. Encoded protein: CSATSGSANEQYF.

This clonotype was recorded at least ten times. The CDR3 loop is CASSPQAAYNEQFF. The CDR3 bases are TGTGCCAGCTCACCACAGGCAGCCTACAATGAGCAGTTCTTC. This rearrangement joins TRBV18 to TRBJ2-1; D uncertain. Germline assignment: CDR1 KGHSH and CDR2 LQKENI. This CDR3 spans 14 amino acids. V dropped 1 base and J dropped 2 bases, with 6 bases sitting between them. Drawing the rest from reference TRBV18 and TRBJ2-1, the complete variable domain is NAGVMQNPRHLVRRRGQEARLRCSPMKGHSHVYWYRQLPEEGLKFMVYLQKENIIDESGMPKERFSAEFPKEGPSILRIQQVVRGDSAAYFCASSPQAAYNEQFFGPGTRLTVL.

The sample holds a few counts of this clonotype. The chain recombines TRBV5-6 with TRBJ2-7, with 9 bases lining up with TRBD1. This CDR3 is built from 15 residues. In germline, CDR1 is SGHDT, CDR2 YYEEEE. The V segment lost 2 bases and the J segment 4 bases; nucleotides outside the gene matches: 7. CDR3 protein: CASSFETGGAYEQYF. The CDR3 nucleotides read TGTGCCAGCAGCTTCGAAACAGGGGGCGCGTACGAGCAGTACTTC.

This clonotype was seen at least ten times. This chain uses TRBV6-6 with TRBJ2-1; D is unclear. CDR1 and CDR2 (germline): MNHNY, SVGAGI (reference sequence). Trimming stripped 6 bases from V and 0 bases from J, with 9 bases between. The CDR3 spans 14 residues. CDR3 sequence reads: CASRGIYSYNEQFF. The CDR3 coding sequence is TGTGCCAGCAGAGGTATCTACTCCTACAATGAGCAGTTCTTC.

This clonotype was counted ten times or more. The chain carries TRBV3-1 and TRBJ2-3; D is perhaps TRBD2 (5 bases). Germline loops: CDR1 LGHDT, CDR2 YNNKEL (reference sequence). CDR3 length equals 16 residues. V was pared by 2 bases and J by 2 bases, with 14 bases between. This CDR3 is CASSQFGLAYTDTQYF. CDR3 bases: TGTGCCAGCAGCCAATTCGGACTGGCCTACACAGATACGCAGTATTTT.

This clonotype was counted between two and nine times. This chain connects TRBV3-1 to TRBJ2-1; 9 nucleotides match TRBD1. The V segment lost 4 bases and the J segment 1 base; nucleotides outside the gene matches: 2. Germline lookup yields CDR1 LGHDT and CDR2 YNNKEL (reference sequence). The CDR3 has 15 amino acids. Here the CDR3 reads CASSRQGGSYNEQFF. The CDR3 coding sequence is TGTGCCAGCAGCCGACAGGGGGGGTCCTACAATGAGCAGTTCTTC.

This clonotype was counted at least ten times. V and J are TRBV6-1 and TRBJ1-1; D gene unclear. Trimming stripped 2 bases from V and 1 base from J, with 14 bases between. From germline, CDR1 is MNHNS and CDR2 SASEGT. There are 16 residues in the CDR3. The CDR3, as DNA: TGTGCCAGCAGTGAACGGGTAGGACTGTGGAACACTGAAGCTTTCTTT. The encoded protein is CASSERVGLWNTEAFF.

The table lists this clonotype with many counts. The gene calls are TRBV15 and TRBJ2-7; weak D call: TRBD2 (5 bases). The germline gives CDR1 LNHNV, CDR2 YYDKDF (reference sequence). The CDR3 has 13 amino acids. Trimming removed 5 bases from V and 2 bases from J, with 10 bases in between. The CDR3 is CATSLSGTYEQYF. CDR3 in DNA: TGTGCCACCAGCTTAAGCGGTACCTACGAGCAGTACTTC.

This clonotype was seen a handful of times. The chain joins TRBV6-1 to TRBJ1-5, with D perhaps matching TRBD1 (5 bases). V lost 7 bases, J lost 2 bases, and 9 bases lay in between. Germline CDR1 MNHNS, CDR2 SASEGT. CDR3 length: 13 residues. This chain's CDR3 is CASTRDGNQPQHF. The CDR3, as DNA: TGTGCCAGCACCAGGGACGGCAATCAGCCCCAGCATTTT.

In its sample, this clonotype was seen a few times. The rearrangement uses TRBV10-2 and TRBJ2-3; D may correspond to TRBD1 or TRBD2 (6 bases each). The V end lost 4 bases, the J end lost 4 bases, and 12 bases lay between the germline ends. The CDR3 is 14 residues long. The germline gives CDR1 WSHSY, CDR2 SAAADI. CDR3 amino acids: CASSGRGPADTQYF. The CDR3, as DNA: TGCGCCAGCAGTGGCCGGGGGCCTGCAGATACGCAGTATTTT.

At least ten counts were recorded for this clonotype. The rearrangement joins TRBV24-1 to TRBJ2-1, with D perhaps TRBD1 or TRBD2 (5 bases each). The CDR3 has 15 amino acids. The V gene's germline CDR1 is KGHDR and CDR2 SFDVKD. V gave up 3 bases and J gave up 10 bases, with 18 bases separating them. The CDR3 coding sequence is TGTGCCACCAGTGATCCCGGGACGCCTAAAGGCGAGCAGTTCTTC. As protein: CATSDPGTPKGEQFF.

This clonotype was detected a few times. The chain is built from TRBV25-1 and TRBJ1-5; 7 positions match TRBD1. Germline trimming cut 10 bases from V and 6 bases from J; bases unmatched to any gene: 9. CDR3 size: 13 residues. Germline CDR1 reads MGHDK; CDR2 reads SYGVNS. CDR3 DNA: TGTGCCATCGGGACAGTATCGGGTCAGCCCCAGCATTTT. It is translated as CAIGTVSGQPQHF.

This clonotype was observed a handful of times. J is TRBJ2-7 and V is TRBV20-1, with 7 bases aligning to TRBD2. Germline V lookup: CDR1 DFQATT, CDR2 SNEGSKA (reference sequence). Losses at the gene ends were 3 bases for V and 5 bases for J; bases not matched to a gene: 16. This CDR3 spans 16 amino acids. This chain's CDR3 is CSARASYGTKGHEQYF. The DNA for the CDR3 is TGCAGTGCTAGGGCGAGTTACGGGACTAAAGGGCACGAGCAGTACTTC.

The J gene is TRBJ2-3, the V gene TRBV19; no firm D call. This CDR3 spans 13 amino acids. Trimming cost V 6 bases and J 0 bases, with 7 bases left between them. CDR1 is LNHDA and CDR2 is SQIVND in the germline V gene (reference sequence). DNA for the CDR3: TGTGCCAGTAGCAGGTCTAGCACAGATACGCAGTATTTT. This encodes CASSRSSTDTQYF.

This clonotype was recorded at least ten times. V gene TRBV5-1 combines with J gene TRBJ2-1; TRBD2 aligns across 12 bases. Germline V CDR1 and CDR2: SGHRS, YFSETQ. Trimming cost V 0 bases and J 9 bases; bases outside gene matches: 10. The CDR3 sequence is 17 residues long. The CDR3 DNA reads TGCGCCAGCAGCTTGGAGGCTAGCGGGAGGGGAATCACTGAGCAGTTCTTC. Translation: CASSLEASGRGITEQFF.

The genes are TRBV6-1 and TRBJ1-5; D might be TRBD1 (6 bases). Deletions cut 5 bases from V and 5 bases from J, with 16 bases between. Germline values: CDR1 MNHNS, CDR2 SASEGT. CDR3 length: 15 amino acids. The CDR3 here is CASSSGDVDYQPQHF. CDR3 coding DNA: TGTGCCAGCAGTTCAGGGGATGTGGATTATCAGCCCCAGCATTTT.

This clonotype was detected ten times or more. This chain joins TRBV15 and TRBJ2-4; D gene uncertain. V shed 2 bases and J shed 1 base, with 15 bases lying between them. The CDR3 is 17 amino acids. Germline V gene sequence: CDR1 LNHNV, CDR2 YYDKDF (reference sequence). The CDR3 DNA reads TGTGCCACCAGCAGACCTATGACAAGGGCGGCCAAAAACATTCAGTACTTC. This encodes CATSRPMTRAAKNIQYF.

This clonotype was observed a few times. This sequence joins TRBV20-1 and TRBJ2-7, with TRBD1 as a possible D gene (8 bases). The CDR3 extends over 12 amino acids. Trimming shortened V by 5 bases and J by 3 bases, and 11 bases separated the two germline ends. Germline CDR1 reads DFQATT; CDR2 reads SNEGSKA (reference sequence). Here the CDR3 reads CSAHRGGYEQYF. CDR3 bases: TGCAGTGCTCACAGGGGGGGCTACGAGCAGTACTTC.

This chain connects TRBV11-2 to TRBJ1-5, with no clear D. This CDR3 region has 13 residues. V was shortened by 3 bases and J by 5 bases, with 8 bases between the two germline ends. Germline V gene data show CDR1 as SGHAT and CDR2 as FQNNGV. For the CDR3, the DNA is TGTGCCAGCAGCTTTGTCCAGGATCAGCCCCAGCATTTT. Translated, it gives CASSFVQDQPQHF.